These 21 T cell receptor beta chains share one sample of origin, sequenced in a study of naive and memory T cell subsets. An equimolar mix of two oligonucleotides served as the beta constant-region primer for TRBC1 and TRBC2. TCRdb itself ran the UMI-ligation and nested PCR reads through MiXCR, one entry per CDR3 protein. The sample lists 120,000 to 150,000 distinct CDR3 sequences, 17% occurring once. What was sequenced was naive CD4+ T cells from blood. The receptors were gathered from a human donor in good health.

This clonotype appeared a few times. CDR3 coding DNA: TGCGCCAGCAGCCCCGGGGGCCCGGGCCGGGAGCAGTTCTTC. This translates into CASSPGGPGREQFF. V usage is TRBV5-1 and J usage is TRBJ2-1, with D perhaps given as TRBD1 or TRBD2 (6 bases each). V lost 4 bases and J lost 10, with 18 bases in between. The germline V gene has CDR1 SGHRS and CDR2 YFSETQ. The CDR3 extends over 14 amino acids.

The genes are TRBV7-2 and TRBJ2-3, with 11 bases lining up with TRBD2. Germline CDR1 reads SGHTA; CDR2 reads FQGNSA. V was clipped by 5 bases and J by 8 bases; unmatched bases: 15. This CDR3 has 17 amino acids. The CDR3 DNA reads TGTGCCAGCAGCGGTAGCGGGAGGGCCCATTCCTTCAGTACGCAGTATTTT. Translation: CASSGSGRAHSFSTQYF.

This clonotype has more than one count but fewer than ten. The rearrangement joins TRBV19 to TRBJ2-3; 8 bases map to TRBD2. Germline CDR1 and CDR2: LNHDA and SQIVND (reference sequence). The CDR3 totals 14 residues. Trimming cost V 11 bases and J 1 base; bases outside gene matches: 8. The CDR3: CASSSGAGTDTQYF. The CDR3 DNA is TGTGCCTCCAGTAGCGGGGCTGGCACAGATACGCAGTATTTT.

This clonotype has more than one count but fewer than ten. The chain uses TRBV7-8 and TRBJ2-7, with D perhaps matching TRBD2 (7 bases). The CDR3 has 18 amino acids. Germline CDR1 SGHVS, CDR2 FQNEAQ. Trimming stripped 4 bases from V and 3 bases from J, with 25 bases between. The CDR3 loop reads CASSSYHQESGTSYEQYF. In nucleotides, the CDR3 is TGTGCCAGCAGCTCCTACCACCAAGAAAGCGGGACAAGCTACGAGCAGTACTTC.

This clonotype appeared a few times. The chain uses TRBV7-9 and TRBJ1-1; D might be TRBD1 (5 bases). CDR1 and CDR2 from the germline V gene are SEHNR and FQNEAQ (reference sequence). V lost 2 bases and J 5 bases, leaving 18 bases between the germline ends. The CDR3 has 16 residues. The CDR3 is CASSLRQGVKGTEAFF. The CDR3 nucleotides are TGTGCCAGCAGCTTACGCCAGGGTGTGAAAGGGACTGAAGCTTTCTTT.

As regards this clonotype: One base away lies a much larger clone, so this may be a sequencing read error. This chain joins TRBV2 and TRBJ2-7; a weak D match, TRBD2 (5 bases). CDR1 is SNHLY, CDR2 FYNNEI, per germline. The germline V and J ends were trimmed by 5 bases and 3 bases, with 8 bases remaining between them. This CDR3 region has 12 residues. CDR3 sequence reads: CASSPDCYEQYF. As DNA, the CDR3 is TGTGCCAGCAGTCCGGACTGCTACGAGCAGTACTTC.

A few counts support this clonotype. V is TRBV3-1 and J is TRBJ2-2, with unresolved D. This CDR3 spans 15 amino acids. Germline V CDR1 and CDR2: LGHDT, YNNKEL (reference sequence). V was shortened by 0 bases and J by 3 bases, with 8 bases between the two germline ends. The CDR3 coding sequence is TGTGCCAGCAGCCAAGATCCATCCCACACCGGGGAGCTGTTTTTT. This codes for CASSQDPSHTGELFF.

This clonotype was seen more than once but under ten times. The chain is built from TRBV19 and TRBJ2-7; the match to TRBD2 covers 10 bases. The CDR3 consists of 14 residues. J was trimmed by 5 bases and V by 5 bases; bases with no gene match: 6. CDR1 LNHDA and CDR2 SQIVND come from the germline V gene (reference sequence). CDR3 protein: CASSPTSGNDEQYF. The CDR3 coding sequence is TGTGCCAGTAGTCCTACTAGCGGGAACGACGAGCAGTACTTC.

For the CDR3, the DNA is TGTGCCAGCAGTGACGTGGGTGGACAGCCCCAGCATTTT. Translation gives CASSDVGGQPQHF. The chain carries TRBV6-4 and TRBJ1-5; no reliable D call. Looked up from germline, CDR1 is MRHNA and CDR2 is SNTAGT. CDR3 length: 13 amino acids. The ends were cut back, 2 bases at V and 7 bases at J, with 9 bases in the middle.

A few counts support this clonotype. V and J are TRBV5-1 and TRBJ1-4; 8 positions match TRBD1. Germline V CDR1 and CDR2: SGHRS, YFSETQ. The V gene end was trimmed by 3 bases and the J gene end by 4 bases; junction bases not matched to a gene: 8. The CDR3 extends over 16 amino acids. The CDR3 nucleotides are TGCGCCAGCAGCTCCCTAGGACAGGGCAATAATGAAAAACTGTTTTTT. Translated, it gives CASSSLGQGNNEKLFF.

The V gene is TRBV12-3 or TRBV12-4, the J gene TRBJ1-1; D ambiguous. This CDR3 has 13 residues. Trimming cost V 3 bases and J 1 base, with 6 bases left between them. CDR3 amino acids: CASSLRTNTEAFF. The CDR3 nucleotides are TGTGCCAGCAGTTTGAGGACGAACACTGAAGCTTTCTTT.

This clonotype was detected a few times. This chain links TRBV30 with TRBJ2-1, with 10 bases lining up with TRBD2. The germline V gene has CDR1 GTSNPN and CDR2 SVGIG (reference sequence). The CDR3 is made up of 15 amino acids. V was pared by 5 bases and J by 10 bases, with 14 bases of the junction left unmatched. The CDR3 is CAWSPSGRIGEEQFF. In DNA, the CDR3 is TGTGCCTGGTCCCCTAGCGGGAGAATTGGGGAGGAGCAGTTCTTC.

This clonotype has a handful of counts. The V gene is TRBV29-1, the J gene TRBJ2-1; weak D call: TRBD2 (5 bases). There are 10 residues in the CDR3. The V end was cut by 5 bases, the J end by 9 bases, with 8 bases between. Germline assignment: CDR1 SQVTM and CDR2 ANQGSEA. CDR3 nucleotide sequence: TGCAGCGTTCGGGGAAGTGAGCAGTTCTTC. As protein: CSVRGSEQFF.

The chain combines TRBV12-3 or TRBV12-4 with TRBJ2-7; D call uncertain. The ends were cut back, 3 bases at V and 7 bases at J, with 13 bases in the middle. The length of the CDR3 is 13 residues. CDR3 sequence reads: CASSFLTYREQYF. DNA for the CDR3: TGTGCCAGCAGTTTCTTGACCTACCGGGAGCAGTACTTC.

This clonotype was seen a handful of times. The chain employs TRBV5-1 and TRBJ2-7; TRBD2 matches at 13 bases. V was clipped by 2 bases and J by 6 bases; unmatched bases: 2. The CDR3 covers 14 residues. Per germline, CDR1 SGHRS and CDR2 YFSETQ. In DNA, the CDR3 is TGCGCCAGCAGCTTCGGGACTAGCGGGACCGAGCAGTACTTC. It yields the protein CASSFGTSGTEQYF.

The V gene is TRBV2, the J gene TRBJ1-2; D is ambiguous. V shed 7 bases and J shed 0 bases, with 6 bases lying between them. The CDR3 has 12 amino acids. Germline CDR1 is SNHLY and CDR2 is FYNNEI. The CDR3 sequence: CASNPANYGYTF. The CDR3 nucleotides are TGTGCCAGCAATCCCGCTAACTATGGCTACACCTTC.

This sequence joins TRBV10-3 and TRBJ1-3; no clear D gene. The CDR3 runs to 14 residues. Germline CDR1 and CDR2: ENHRY and SYGVKD. Trimming left V 8 bases short and J 1 base short, with 12 bases between. The CDR3 nucleotides are TGTGCCATCGGGCCTCAGGTGTCTGGAAACACCATATATTTT. It encodes CAIGPQVSGNTIYF.

The chain has TRBV10-3 and TRBJ2-5; D uncertain. The CDR3 runs to 15 residues. Trimming took 3 bases from V and 2 from J, leaving 13 bases between them. Germline V lookup: CDR1 ENHRY, CDR2 SYGVKD. CDR3 bases: TGTGCCATCAGTGATGCCATGGGTGGGCAAGAGACCCAGTACTTC. Protein sequence: CAISDAMGGQETQYF.

The chain is built from TRBV6-2 or TRBV6-3 and TRBJ1-2, with D hard to call. The V and J ends lost 8 bases and 0 bases respectively, with 16 bases between them. The CDR3 contains 15 residues. CDR1 is MNHEY, CDR2 SVGEGT, per germline. CDR3: CASGYYGAPNYGYTF. In DNA, the CDR3 is TGTGCCAGCGGATATTATGGAGCACCTAACTATGGCTACACCTTC.

This chain connects TRBV10-3 to TRBJ2-1, with D possibly being TRBD1 (6 bases). Germline V gives CDR1 ENHRY, CDR2 SYGVKD. Trimming took 2 bases from V and 5 from J, leaving 10 bases between them. CDR3 length: 14 residues. This chain's CDR3 is CAISERTANNEQFF. CDR3 nucleotides: TGTGCCATCAGTGAGCGGACAGCTAACAATGAGCAGTTCTTC.

In DNA, the CDR3 is TGTGCCAGCAGTAGACAGGGTTGGGGTCAGCCCCAGCATTTT. Its translation: CASSRQGWGQPQHF. V is TRBV6-5 and J is TRBJ1-5, with 7 bases aligning to TRBD1. The CDR3 spans 14 residues. CDR1 is MNHEY and CDR2 is SVGAGI in the germline V gene. The junction had 7 bases not matched to a gene; V was cut back by 5 bases and J by 6 bases.